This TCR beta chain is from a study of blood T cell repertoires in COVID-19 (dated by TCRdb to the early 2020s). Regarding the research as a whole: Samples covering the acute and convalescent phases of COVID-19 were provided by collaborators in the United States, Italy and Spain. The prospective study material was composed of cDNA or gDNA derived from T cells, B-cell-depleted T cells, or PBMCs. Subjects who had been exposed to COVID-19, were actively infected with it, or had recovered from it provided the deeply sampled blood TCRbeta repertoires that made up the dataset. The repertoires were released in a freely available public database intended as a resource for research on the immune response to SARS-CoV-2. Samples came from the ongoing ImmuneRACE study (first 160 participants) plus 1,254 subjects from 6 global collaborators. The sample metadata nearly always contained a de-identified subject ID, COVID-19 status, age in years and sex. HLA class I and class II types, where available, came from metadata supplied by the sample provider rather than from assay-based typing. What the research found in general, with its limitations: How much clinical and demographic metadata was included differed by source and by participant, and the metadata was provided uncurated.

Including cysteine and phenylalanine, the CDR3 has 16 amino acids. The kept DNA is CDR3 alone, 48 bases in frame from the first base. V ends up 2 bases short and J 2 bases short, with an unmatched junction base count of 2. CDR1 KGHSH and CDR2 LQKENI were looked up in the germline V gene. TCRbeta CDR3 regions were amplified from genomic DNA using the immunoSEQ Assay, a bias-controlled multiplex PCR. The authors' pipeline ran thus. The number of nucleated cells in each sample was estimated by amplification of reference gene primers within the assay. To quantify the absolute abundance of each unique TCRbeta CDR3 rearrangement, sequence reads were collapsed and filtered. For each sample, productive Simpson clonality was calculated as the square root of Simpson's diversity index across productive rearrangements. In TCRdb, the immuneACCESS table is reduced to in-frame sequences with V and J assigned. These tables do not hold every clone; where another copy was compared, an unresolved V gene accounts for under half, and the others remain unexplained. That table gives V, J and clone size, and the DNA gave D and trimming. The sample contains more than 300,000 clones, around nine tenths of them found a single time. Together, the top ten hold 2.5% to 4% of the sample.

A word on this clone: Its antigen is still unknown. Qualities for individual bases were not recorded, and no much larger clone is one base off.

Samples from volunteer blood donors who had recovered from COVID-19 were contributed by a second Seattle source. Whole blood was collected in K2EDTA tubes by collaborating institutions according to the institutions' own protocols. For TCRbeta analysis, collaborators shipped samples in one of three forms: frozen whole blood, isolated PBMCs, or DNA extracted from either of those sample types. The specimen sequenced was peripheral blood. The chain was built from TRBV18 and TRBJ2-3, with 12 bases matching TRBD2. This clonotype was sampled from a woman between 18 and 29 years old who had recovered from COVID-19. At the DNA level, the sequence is TGTGCCAGCTCACCAGGGACTAGCGGGTACACAGATACGCAGTATTTT. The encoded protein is CASSPGTSGYTDTQYF.